This T cell receptor (beta chain) was sequenced for a study of molecular identifiers for immune sequencing clone quantification. Sorting captured naive CD8 T cells as CD8+CD4-CCR7+CD45RA+. This clonotype was seen only a few times. This CDR3 has 15 amino acids. The germline V gene encodes CDR1 MDHEN and CDR2 SYDVKM. V gave up 3 bases and J gave up 6 bases; unmatched junction bases: 10. TCRdb reanalysed the PCR reads using MiXCR and keeps one entry per CDR3 protein. Of under 600,000 distinct CDR3 sequences listed, about a quarter were seen once; the top ten hold approximately 0.76%. Specimen: naive CD8+ T cells from blood, with Jurkat cell RNA spiked in. Subset: FACS-sorted CD8+CD4-CCR7+CD45RA+ naive T cells. The source of this sequence is a human donor in good health. Some libraries in this study had Jurkat cell RNA spiked in. V is TRBV28 and J is TRBJ2-5, with TRBD1 matching 7 bases. The CDR3 region has the DNA TGTGCCAGCAGTTTTAGGGGCCCGACAGGGAAGACCCAGTACTTC. Amino acids: CASSFRGPTGKTQYF. The variable domain in full, with the rest retrieved from reference TRBV28 and TRBJ2-5, is DVKVTQSSRYLVKRTGEKVFLECVQDMDHENMFWYRQDPGLGLRLIYFSYDVKMKEKGDIPEGYSVSREKKERFSLILESASTNQTSMYLCASSFRGPTGKTQYFGPGTRLLVL.